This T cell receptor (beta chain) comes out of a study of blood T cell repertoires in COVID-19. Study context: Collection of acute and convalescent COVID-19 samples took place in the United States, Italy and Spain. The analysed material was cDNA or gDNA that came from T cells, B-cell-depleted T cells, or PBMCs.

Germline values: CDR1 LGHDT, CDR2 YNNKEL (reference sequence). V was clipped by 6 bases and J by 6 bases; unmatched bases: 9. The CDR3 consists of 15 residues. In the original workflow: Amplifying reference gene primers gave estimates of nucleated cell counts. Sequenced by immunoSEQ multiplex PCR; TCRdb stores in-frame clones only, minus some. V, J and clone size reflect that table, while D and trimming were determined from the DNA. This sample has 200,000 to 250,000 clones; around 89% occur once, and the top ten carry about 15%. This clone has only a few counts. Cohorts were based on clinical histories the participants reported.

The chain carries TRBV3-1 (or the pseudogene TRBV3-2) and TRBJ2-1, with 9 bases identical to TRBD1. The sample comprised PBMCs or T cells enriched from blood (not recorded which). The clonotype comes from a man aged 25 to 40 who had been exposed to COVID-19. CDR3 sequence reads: CASRHRGQGSNEQFF. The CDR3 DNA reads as TGTGCCAGCAGGCACCGAGGACAGGGGAGCAATGAGCAGTTCTTC.